The 32 T cell receptor beta chains in this list originate from one sample, sequenced in a study of cytomegalovirus exposure and HLA in healthy donors. Primers: 60 Vbeta forward and 13 Jbeta reverse. Profiled with immunoSEQ multiplex PCR; TCRdb holds only in-frame clones, not every one. Among about 200,000 clones listed, approximately 79% were seen once. Specimen: PBMCs. These receptors came from a young man in good health and CMV-seronegative.

This clone occurred once. One junction end does not reproduce the germline sequence, and a read error may be involved. This specimen includes other DNA sequences encoding the same CDR3. The chain employs TRBV9 and TRBJ2-1; D is uncertain. The CDR3 totals 12 residues. The V gene's germline CDR1 is SGDLS and CDR2 YYNGEE. CDR3 DNA: TGTGCCAGCAGCGTCTCCGACAATGAGCAGTTCTTC. This encodes CASSVSDNEQFF. Looking up the rest from reference TRBV9 and TRBJ2-1 gives the full variable domain: DSGVTQTPKHLITATGQRVTLRCSPRSGDLSVYWYQQSLDQGLQFLIQYYNGEERAKGNILERFSAQQFPDLHSELNLSSLELGDSALYFCASSVSDNEQFFGPGTRLTVL.

The V call is TRBV15, the J call TRBJ1-1; TRBD1 might be the D (5 bases). The CDR3 covers 14 residues. Trimming stripped 0 bases from V and 7 bases from J, with 12 bases between. Looked up from germline, CDR1 is LNHNV and CDR2 is YYDKDF (reference sequence). The CDR3 sequence is CATSRDSDSNEAFF. The CDR3 DNA follows: TGTGCCACCAGCAGAGATTCTGACAGTAATGAAGCTTTCTTT.

The chain couples TRBV4-1 to TRBJ2-6, with a tentative D call TRBD1 (6 bases). The V gene's germline CDR1 is MGHRA and CDR2 YSYEKL. V was clipped by 3 bases and J by 0 bases, with 15 bases between them. The CDR3 length is 18 residues. The CDR3 spells CASSHEQGSSSGANVLTF. CDR3 in DNA: TGCGCCAGCAGCCATGAACAGGGTTCGAGCTCTGGGGCCAACGTCCTGACTTTC.

The chain is built from TRBV29-1 and TRBJ2-7; 8 bases match TRBD1. CDR1 is SQVTM, CDR2 ANQGSEA, per germline. The ends lost 5 bases at V and 0 bases at J; junction bases unmatched: 3. The CDR3 consists of 13 residues. CDR3 protein: CSVKTGDSYEQYF. CDR3 nucleotide sequence: TGCAGCGTTAAGACAGGGGACTCCTACGAGCAGTACTTC.

The rearrangement uses TRBV18 and TRBJ1-4; TRBD1 aligns across 8 bases. V was clipped by 6 bases and J by 6 bases; unmatched bases: 6. CDR3 size: 14 residues. CDR1 KGHSH and CDR2 LQKENI come from the germline V gene. The chain's CDR3 is CASSGGQADEKLFF. CDR3 DNA: TGTGCCAGCTCTGGGGGACAGGCGGATGAAAAACTGTTTTTT.

The chain joins TRBV18 to TRBJ1-1, with D unclear. This CDR3 region has 13 residues. Per the germline V gene, CDR1 is KGHSH and CDR2 is LQKENI. The ends were cut back, 2 bases at V and 6 bases at J, with 10 bases in the middle. DNA for the CDR3: TGTGCCAGCTCACCAGGGCCAGGTTCTGAAGCTTTCTTT. Amino acids: CASSPGPGSEAFF.

The rearrangement uses TRBV6-5 and TRBJ1-3; the D is unclear. The CDR3 contains 11 residues. Germline assignment: CDR1 MNHEY and CDR2 SVGAGI. With 11 bases removed from V and 8 bases from J, the gap between germline ends came to 13 bases. The CDR3 nucleotides are TGTGCCGCGGGGAGTGCACACACCATATATTTT. Translating it yields CAAGSAHTIYF.

This chain connects TRBV7-3 to TRBJ2-1, with 10 bases fitting TRBD2. CDR3 size: 16 residues. The V gene end was trimmed by 4 bases and the J gene end by 6 bases; junction bases not matched to a gene: 9. Per the germline V gene, CDR1 is SGHTA and CDR2 is FQGTGA. The CDR3 reads CASSSYLAGAFNEQFF. The CDR3 DNA sequence: TGTGCCAGCAGCTCATACCTAGCGGGGGCCTTCAATGAGCAGTTCTTC. Using reference TRBV7-3 and TRBJ2-1 for the parts outside the CDR3, the full variable domain is GAGVSQTPSNKVTEKGKYVELRCDPISGHTALYWYRQSLGQGPEFLIYFQGTGAADDSGLPNDRFFAVRPEGSVSTLKIQRTERGDSAVYLCASSSYLAGAFNEQFFGPGTRLTVL.

This clone was seen only a few times. The rearrangement joins TRBV9 to TRBJ2-2; D is possibly TRBD2 (7 bases). Deletions cut 0 bases from V and 5 bases from J, with 17 bases between. The CDR3 is 17 residues long. CDR1 and CDR2 (germline): SGDLS, YYNGEE. The chain's CDR3 is CASSVGPGGPRTGELFF. For the CDR3, the DNA is TGTGCCAGCAGCGTAGGGCCCGGGGGGCCGAGGACCGGGGAGCTGTTTTTT.

The V call is TRBV14, the J call TRBJ2-5, with TRBD1 as a possible D gene (6 bases). Germline V gene lookup returns CDR1 SGHDN and CDR2 FVKESK. V was trimmed by 4 bases and J by 3 bases, leaving 24 bases between them. CDR3 length: 18 residues. CDR3 amino acids: CASSPPPGEFGTKETQYF. The CDR3 region has the DNA TGTGCCAGCAGCCCTCCGCCAGGGGAGTTTGGGACAAAAGAGACCCAGTACTTC.

This clone appeared once. The CDR3 loop is CASSQVTATNEQFF. CDR3 coding DNA: TGTGCCAGCAGCCAAGTTACAGCTACGAATGAGCAGTTCTTC. The rearrangement links TRBV14 to TRBJ2-1; D remains ambiguous. The germline gives CDR1 SGHDN, CDR2 FVKESK. With 1 base removed from V and 7 bases from J, the gap between germline ends came to 11 bases. The CDR3 runs to 14 residues.

Concerning this clone: The sample contains more than one DNA sequence encoding this CDR3. The CDR3 nucleotides are TGTGCCAGCAGTCTGTTAGGGGGCGCCTACAATGAGCAGTTCTTC. This encodes CASSLLGGAYNEQFF. The rearrangement joins TRBV27 to TRBJ2-1, with 7 bases lining up with TRBD1. The junction had 6 bases not matched to a gene; V was cut back by 5 bases and J by 2 bases. The CDR3 contains 15 residues. CDR1 is MNHEY and CDR2 is SMNVEV in the germline V gene (reference sequence).

This clone was recorded once. This chain joins TRBV7-9 and TRBJ2-2; D not certain. The CDR3 loop spans 17 amino acids. The germline CDR1 and CDR2 sequences are SEHNR and FQNEAQ (reference sequence). V was cut by 2 bases and J by 2 bases, with 15 bases left in between. The CDR3 sequence is CASSLYLGILNTGELFF. The CDR3, as DNA: TGTGCCAGCAGCTTATACCTAGGAATTCTTAACACCGGGGAGCTGTTTTTT.

The gene calls are TRBV11-2 and TRBJ1-6; possibly TRBD1 for D (6 bases). From germline, CDR1 is SGHAT and CDR2 FQNNGV. The CDR3 totals 14 residues. V lost 1 base and J lost 7, with 8 bases in between. CDR3 sequence: CASSLGGGNSPLHF. The CDR3 nucleotides are TGTGCCAGCAGCTTAGGTGGGGGCAATTCACCCCTCCACTTT.

The V gene is TRBV6-6, the J gene TRBJ1-6, with D unclear. CDR1 is MNHNY and CDR2 is SVGAGI in the germline V gene (reference sequence). V was trimmed by 5 bases and J by 0 bases, leaving 11 bases between them. This CDR3 has 16 amino acids. The CDR3 DNA reads TGTGCCAGCAGTCCAACGGGGAGCTCCTATAATTCACCCCTCCACTTT. This codes for CASSPTGSSYNSPLHF.

The CDR3 coding sequence is TGTGCCTGGAGTGGGGGGACAAAAGGTGGAACTAATGAAAAACTGTTTTTT. It specifies CAWSGGTKGGTNEKLFF. The chain links TRBV30 to TRBJ1-4, with D maybe TRBD1 (6 bases). The CDR3 length is 17 residues. Trimming removed 1 base from V and 1 base from J, with 16 bases in between. Germline V gene sequence: CDR1 GTSNPN, CDR2 SVGIG (reference sequence).

In regard to this clone: Different DNA sequences within this sample yield the same CDR3. V and J are TRBV6-6 and TRBJ1-1, with 7 bases lining up with TRBD1. The V segment lost 6 bases and the J segment 1 base; nucleotides outside the gene matches: 2. The CDR3 covers 13 residues. The V gene's germline CDR1 is MNHNY and CDR2 SVGAGI (reference sequence). The CDR3 DNA is TGTGCCAGCAGACGACAGGGGAACACTGAAGCTTTCTTT. This translates into CASRRQGNTEAFF.

The genes are TRBV7-6 and TRBJ2-3; D ambiguous. From germline, CDR1 is SGHVS and CDR2 FNYEAQ. Trimming took off 1 base at V and 2 bases at J, with 7 bases between the two ends. This CDR3 contains 14 residues. CDR3 amino acids: CASSLVINTDTQYF. In DNA, the CDR3 is TGTGCCAGCAGCTTAGTTATAAACACAGATACGCAGTATTTT. Filled out from reference TRBV7-6 and TRBJ2-3, the complete variable domain reads GAGVSQSPRYKVTKRGQDVALRCDPISGHVSLYWYRQALGQGPEFLTYFNYEAQQDKSGLPNDRFSAERPEGSISTLTIQRTEQRDSAMYRCASSLVINTDTQYFGPGTRLTVL.

The chain employs TRBV6-5 and TRBJ2-7, with 8 bases that match TRBD1. CDR3 length: 13 amino acids. Unmatched junction bases numbered 8, after V lost 7 bases and J lost 6 bases. CDR1 and CDR2 from the germline V gene are MNHEY and SVGAGI. The CDR3 loop reads CASTPDRALEQYF. The CDR3 DNA sequence: TGTGCCAGCACTCCGGACAGGGCTCTCGAGCAGTACTTC.

In this sample, this clone turned up a few times. The rearrangement uses TRBV19 and TRBJ2-1; perhaps TRBD2 as D (6 bases). CDR1 and CDR2 (germline): LNHDA, SQIVND (reference sequence). V was pared by 2 bases and J by 8 bases, with 16 bases between. This CDR3 contains 15 residues. The DNA of the CDR3 is TGTGCCAGTAGTATAAATCAGGGAGGTCAGGATGAGCAGTTCTTC. This gives the protein CASSINQGGQDEQFF.

The V and J genes are TRBV19 and TRBJ1-1; D is unresolved. V lost 2 bases and J 5 bases, leaving 9 bases between the germline ends. Looked up from germline, CDR1 is LNHDA and CDR2 is SQIVND (reference sequence). The CDR3 runs 13 residues. The CDR3 spells CASSIRSQTEAFF. CDR3 coding DNA: TGTGCCAGTAGTATACGGAGCCAGACTGAAGCTTTCTTT.

The V call is TRBV30, the J call TRBJ2-1, with 10 nucleotides matching TRBD2. This CDR3 contains 15 residues. Trimming removed 0 bases from V and 8 bases from J; junction bases left unmatched: 7. CDR1 GTSNPN and CDR2 SVGIG come from the germline V gene (reference sequence). Here the CDR3 reads CAWSVASGGADEQFF. CDR3 sequence (DNA): TGTGCCTGGAGTGTAGCCAGCGGGGGGGCGGATGAGCAGTTCTTC.

In this sample, this clone turned up a few times. Written as DNA, the CDR3 is TGCGCCAGCAGCCAAGGTCGGACTAGCGGGAGACTCTTCTTC. Protein: CASSQGRTSGRLFF. The rearrangement joins TRBV4-3 to TRBJ2-1; 13 bases are a match to TRBD2. The junction had 7 bases not matched to a gene; V was cut back by 1 base and J by 16 bases. The germline gives CDR1 LGHNA, CDR2 YSLEER. This CDR3 has 14 amino acids.

This rearrangement joins TRBV29-1 to TRBJ1-2; no clear D. The CDR3 is 12 amino acids. CDR1 SQVTM and CDR2 ANQGSEA come from the germline V gene. V lost 3 bases and J lost 8, with 13 bases in between. CDR3 sequence: CSVEVWQSGYTF. The CDR3 nucleotides are TGCAGCGTTGAGGTGTGGCAGTCAGGCTACACCTTC.

The chain is built from TRBV28 and TRBJ2-1, with a weak D call TRBD1 (5 bases). This CDR3 comprises 13 residues. The germline CDR1 and CDR2 sequences are MDHEN and SYDVKM. Trimming removed 7 bases at V and 6 bases at J, with 13 bases between. The CDR3 is CASTPAGINEQFF. The CDR3 region has the DNA TGTGCCAGCACCCCGGCAGGGATCAATGAGCAGTTCTTC. Based on the CDR3 plus reference TRBV28 and TRBJ2-1, the full variable domain is DVKVTQSSRYLVKRTGEKVFLECVQDMDHENMFWYRQDPGLGLRLIYFSYDVKMKEKGDIPEGYSVSREKKERFSLILESASTNQTSMYLCASTPAGINEQFFGPGTRLTVL.

The chain recombines TRBV7-6 with TRBJ2-1; 8 nucleotides align to TRBD2. CDR1 SGHVS and CDR2 FNYEAQ come from the germline V gene. CDR3 length: 15 residues. V lost 0 bases and J lost 7; bases outside the gene matches: 5. Here the CDR3 DNA reads TGTGCCAGCAGCTTAGCACTAGCGGAGGAGAATGAGCAGTTCTTC. It specifies CASSLALAEENEQFF.

The chain carries TRBV6-5 and TRBJ1-2, with 7 nucleotides matching TRBD1. Per the germline V gene, CDR1 is MNHEY and CDR2 is SVGAGI. This CDR3 has 15 amino acids. With 2 bases clipped from V and 1 base from J, the junction kept 4 bases outside the gene matches. The CDR3 region has the DNA TGTGCCAGCAGTTACCTTACAGGGGATAACTATGGCTACACCTTC. This sequence encodes CASSYLTGDNYGYTF.

The sample holds one count of this clone. The chain has TRBV4-1 and TRBJ1-3; D might be TRBD1 (6 bases). This CDR3 region has 17 residues. Between the trimmed V and J ends, which lost 0 bases and 0 bases, there was a span of 12 bases. Germline V lookup: CDR1 MGHRA, CDR2 YSYEKL. The CDR3 nucleotides are TGCGCCAGCAGCCAAGACGAGGGACAAAGCTCTGGAAACACCATATATTTT. As protein: CASSQDEGQSSGNTIYF.

J is TRBJ2-1 and V is TRBV11-2, with 9 nucleotides matching TRBD1. This CDR3 is 16 amino acids long. Trimming at V came to 0 bases and at J to 9 bases, leaving 9 bases not matched to a gene. Germline loops: CDR1 SGHAT, CDR2 FQNNGV. In DNA, the CDR3 is TGTGCCAGCAGCTTAGACAATGACAGGGGGTGGGGTGAGCAGTTCTTC. Its protein product is CASSLDNDRGWGEQFF.

This clone turned up a few times. CDR3 amino acids: CASSSLAGGPNSYEQYF. CDR3 in DNA: TGTGCCAGCAGCTCACTAGCGGGGGGGCCAAACTCCTACGAGCAGTACTTC. The chain carries TRBV7-2 and TRBJ2-7, with 13 bases identical to TRBD2. The CDR3 runs 17 residues. Germline values: CDR1 SGHTA, CDR2 FQGNSA. Trimming took 4 bases from V and 0 from J; bases not matched to a gene: 6. The variable domain in full, completed from reference TRBV7-2 and TRBJ2-7, reads GAGVSQSPSNKVTEKGKDVELRCDPISGHTALYWYRQSLGQGLEFLIYFQGNSAPDKSGLPSDRFSAERTGGSVSTLTIQRTQQEDSAVYLCASSSLAGGPNSYEQYFGPGTRLTVT.

The rearrangement joins TRBV23-1 to TRBJ1-4, with a possible D match to TRBD1 (6 bases). TRBV23-1 is filed as an ORF, its function uncertain. V lost 6 bases and J lost 0, with 17 bases in between. CDR3 length: 17 residues. CDR3 bases: TGCGCCAGCAGAAGACAGGAGGACGCCACAACTAATGAAAAACTGTTTTTT. Protein product: CASRRQEDATTNEKLFF.

This rearrangement joins TRBV4-2 to TRBJ2-1, with 15 bases that match TRBD2. The germline V gene has CDR1 LGHNA and CDR2 YNFKEQ. V lost 3 bases, J lost 8 bases, and 14 bases stayed unmatched. The CDR3 contains 19 residues. CDR3 bases: TGTGCCAGCAGCCATCCCGGACTAGCGGGAGGGCCTCTTGACGATGAGCAGTTCTTC. As protein: CASSHPGLAGGPLDDEQFF.